This TCR beta chain was captured in a study of blood T cell repertoires in COVID-19 (dated by TCRdb to the early 2020s). Study-level background: ImmuneRACE Cohort 3 recovered participants were defined by two consecutive negative NP/OP PCR tests, healthcare professional clearance, or symptom resolution. The sample metadata nearly always contained a de-identified subject ID, COVID-19 status, age in years and sex. The repertoires were made available in a free public database intended to serve as a resource for research on the immune response to SARS-CoV-2. Collaborator samples came from the United States, Italy and Spain and covered acute and convalescent phases of COVID-19. The dataset comprised deeply sampled blood TCRbeta repertoires from subjects exposed to, actively infected with, or recovered from COVID-19. The material from the prospective study consisted of cDNA or gDNA derived from T cells, B-cell-depleted T cells, or PBMCs. Samples were obtained from the ongoing ImmuneRACE study (first 160 participants) and from roughly 1,300 subjects provided by 6 global collaborators. Where HLA class I and class II types were available, the types were taken from metadata supplied by the sample provider, not from assay-based typing.

TCRbeta CDR3 regions were amplified from genomic DNA by means of the immunoSEQ Assay, a bias-controlled multiplex PCR. Per the authors' processing: The number of nucleated cells in each sample was estimated from the amplification of reference gene primers within the assay. Sequence reads were collapsed and filtered to measure the absolute abundance of every unique TCRbeta CDR3 rearrangement. For each sample, productive Simpson clonality was calculated by taking the square root of Simpson's diversity index across productive rearrangements. The table was pulled from immuneACCESS by TCRdb, which kept in-frame rearrangements only. Such tables lose some clones; where checked, under half of the loss comes from unresolved V genes, and the rest has no known cause. V and J calls and clone size come straight from that table; D and trimming were deduced from the DNA. This sample lists approximately 190,000 clones; 86% were detected once. The ten largest clones take up 20% to 25% of the sample.

Participants in the prospective study were aged roughly 18 to 100 years, lived in about two dozen United States geographic areas, and enrolled through a virtual design. Cohort assignment in the prospective study relied on participant-reported clinical history from a screening survey and a study questionnaire. In the prospective study, whole blood, serum and a nasopharyngeal or oropharyngeal swab were collected from each participant by mobile phlebotomists. Participants in the prospective study had the option to provide additional blood draws and questionnaires over a roughly two-month period. Before DNA extraction, blood samples from the prospective study were shipped at room temperature or frozen. Turning to this clone: The antigen it recognizes is unknown. Per-nucleotide qualities are absent, and no much larger clonotype sits a single base away.

Results and caveats for the whole study, not just this receptor: The amount of clinical and demographic metadata varied by source and participant and was provided uncurated.

Reading from cysteine to phenylalanine, the CDR3 counts 15 amino acids. Only the CDR3 portion is preserved as DNA: 45 bases, with reading frame beginning at the first base. CDR1 and CDR2, looked up from the germline V gene (reference sequence), are MNHEY and SMNVEV. The trim is 3 bases for V and 3 bases for J, with a gap of 12 bases between the germline ends. The sequence derives from a woman aged 40 to 50 in a cohort exposed to, infected with or recovered from COVID-19 (not recorded which). The sample consisted of PBMCs or T cells enriched from blood (not recorded which). Here the chain combines TRBV27 and TRBJ2-1, and the D gene may be TRBD2, 5 bases matching. The CDR3 corresponds to CASSLFSAIYNEQFF. The base sequence is TGTGCCAGCAGTTTGTTTAGCGCGATCTACAATGAGCAGTTCTTC.